The 21 T cell receptor beta chains below were found in one sample sequenced in a study of T cell repertoires in cytomegalovirus infection. TCRdb independently ran MiXCR on the reads; one entry per CDR3 protein. The sample shows about 110,000 distinct CDR3 sequences, around 10% of them seen only once. For these receptors, no antigen is known. The sequenced material came from PBMCs, sequenced either directly or after in vitro stimulation (not recorded which). These receptors originate from a human donor in good health (CMV status not recorded). Some clones in this sample may be carry-over from other donors' samples.

This clonotype was counted ten times or more. This rearrangement joins TRBV6-2 or TRBV6-3 to TRBJ2-5; TRBD2 agrees at 7 bases. V was clipped by 11 bases and J by 4 bases; unmatched bases: 13. The CDR3 has 14 residues. Germline V gives CDR1 MNHEY, CDR2 SVGEGT. The CDR3 sequence: CAGRRSGGRETQYF. CDR3 nucleotide sequence: TGTGCCGGCCGAAGGTCGGGGGGACGAGAGACCCAGTACTTC.

The V call is TRBV20-1, the J call TRBJ1-3, with a possible D match to TRBD1 (5 bases). Germline loops: CDR1 DFQATT, CDR2 SNEGSKA (reference sequence). With 3 bases removed from V and 2 bases from J, the gap between germline ends came to 5 bases. The CDR3 spans 12 residues. CDR3 DNA sequence: TGCAGTGCTAGGACAGCTGGAAACACCATATATTTT. Translating gives CSARTAGNTIYF.

This clonotype came up a few times. This chain joins TRBV6-1 and TRBJ1-1, with D perhaps matching TRBD1 (5 bases). The CDR3 runs 13 residues. CDR1 and CDR2 from the germline V gene are MNHNS and SASEGT. V dropped 8 bases and J dropped 0 bases, with 10 bases sitting between them. The CDR3 is CASGTHMNTEAFF. The DNA of the CDR3 is TGTGCCAGCGGGACTCATATGAACACTGAAGCTTTCTTT.

The sample holds many counts of this clonotype. The gene calls are TRBV5-1 and TRBJ2-2, with a weak D call TRBD2 (6 bases). The V gene lost 3 bases and the J gene lost 6 bases, with 15 bases spanning the gap. There are 15 residues in the CDR3. Germline V gene sequence: CDR1 SGHRS, CDR2 YFSETQ. DNA of the CDR3: TGCGCCAGCAGCTGGGGACTGCCCTCCGCCGGGGAGCTGTTTTTT. This gives the protein CASSWGLPSAGELFF.

This clonotype occurred a few times. The chain combines TRBV20-1 with TRBJ1-2; D call uncertain. The CDR3 loop spans 14 amino acids. Trimming took off 0 bases at V and 0 bases at J, with 8 bases between the two ends. The germline CDR1 and CDR2 sequences are DFQATT and SNEGSKA (reference sequence). CDR3: CSARDLGTNYGYTF. The CDR3 bases are TGCAGTGCTAGAGATCTGGGGACTAACTATGGCTACACCTTC.

This clonotype has at least ten counts. The chain has TRBV4-1 and TRBJ2-3; unclear D gene. The V end lost 4 bases, the J end lost 3 bases, and 11 bases lay between the germline ends. Germline V CDR1 and CDR2: MGHRA, YSYEKL. This CDR3 is 14 amino acids long. CDR3 nucleotides: TGCGCCAGCAGCCCCGGCCCGCAGACAGATACGCAGTATTTT. This sequence encodes CASSPGPQTDTQYF.

The chain couples TRBV19 to TRBJ1-1, with TRBD1 as a possible D gene (5 bases). Germline lookup yields CDR1 LNHDA and CDR2 SQIVND (reference sequence). This CDR3 contains 10 residues. V was shortened by 8 bases and J by 7 bases, with 8 bases between the two germline ends. The CDR3 coding sequence is TGTGCCAGTGGGGACCTTGAAGCTTTCTTT. Its protein product is CASGDLEAFF.

This clonotype was counted many times. The chain employs TRBV6-4 and TRBJ2-3; 7 bases are a match to TRBD2. CDR1 and CDR2 from the germline V gene are MRHNA and SNTAGT. The CDR3 runs 16 residues. The trim removed 6 bases at V and 0 bases at J, leaving 9 bases unmatched. The CDR3 loop is CASSDHPSGSTDTQYF. DNA for the CDR3: TGTGCCAGCAGCGATCACCCTAGCGGTAGCACAGATACGCAGTATTTT.

This clonotype was seen repeatedly, ten times or more. This rearrangement joins TRBV20-1 to TRBJ2-5; D possibly corresponds to TRBD1 (5 bases). This CDR3 region has 11 residues. CDR1 DFQATT and CDR2 SNEGSKA come from the germline V gene (reference sequence). CDR3 nucleotide sequence: TGCATTGCAGGGTTAGGGGAGACCCAGTACTTC. It translates to CIAGLGETQYF.

Ten or more counts support this clonotype. The rearrangement joins TRBV7-2 to TRBJ2-7; D perhaps matches TRBD1 (5 bases). The CDR3 is 15 residues long. Trimming shortened V by 0 bases and J by 0 bases, and 9 bases separated the two germline ends. Germline CDR1 is SGHTA and CDR2 is FQGNSA. The CDR3 DNA is TGTGCCAGCAGCTTAGCTTGGGGCTCCTCCTACGAGCAGTACTTC. This gives the protein CASSLAWGSSYEQYF.

This clonotype was detected many times. This chain joins TRBV4-3 and TRBJ2-7; 8 nucleotides align to TRBD1. The CDR3 runs to 16 residues. V shed 1 base, J shed 7 bases, and the junction held 12 bases outside the gene matches. The germline V gene encodes CDR1 LGHNA and CDR2 YSLEER. CDR3 loop: CASSQAVTGALREQYF. As DNA, the CDR3 is TGCGCCAGCAGCCAAGCCGTGACAGGGGCGCTTCGGGAGCAGTACTTC.

With respect to this clonotype: One base away lies a much larger clone, so this may be a sequencing read error. The conserved phenylalanine or tryptophan is not found at the CDR3 terminus, so this likely reflects a read error. The gene calls are TRBV11-3 and TRBJ2-6; 7 positions agree with TRBD1. The J segment lost 4 bases and the V segment lost 5 bases, leaving 5 bases of the junction unmatched. The CDR3 spans 15 residues. The germline V gene encodes CDR1 SGHNT and CDR2 YENEEA. CDR3 region: CASSNRGMGANVLTS. The CDR3 DNA reads as TGTGCCAGCAGCAACAGGGGAATGGGGGCCAACGTCCTGACTTCC.

In this sample, this clonotype turned up many times. V and J are TRBV7-2 and TRBJ1-4; possible D gene TRBD1, 5 bases. In germline, CDR1 is SGHTA, CDR2 FQGNSA. The CDR3 consists of 16 residues. V was shortened by 5 bases and J by 0 bases, with 13 bases between the two germline ends. The CDR3, as DNA: TGTGCCAGCAGCCCCCAGGGATTACCAACTAATGAAAAACTGTTTTTT. Protein product: CASSPQGLPTNEKLFF.

A note on this clonotype: A much larger clone differs by one base, so this may be a read error. The chain uses TRBV4-1 and TRBJ1-1, with 12 bases lining up with TRBD1. Germline loops: CDR1 MGHRA, CDR2 YSYEKL. CDR3 length: 16 residues. The CDR3: CASRYAGTGGNTEAFF. The CDR3 DNA sequence: TGTGCCAGCAGGTACGCCGGGACAGGGGGCAACACTGAAGCTTTCTTT.

This sequence joins TRBV7-4 and TRBJ2-1; possible D gene TRBD1, 6 bases. The CDR3 runs to 16 residues. V dropped 1 base and J dropped 0 bases, with 10 bases sitting between them. Germline V lookup: CDR1 SGHVT, CDR2 SQSDAQ. As DNA, the CDR3 is TGTGCCAGCAGCTTAGTTTCCAGGGGCTCCTACAATGAGCAGTTCTTC. Its protein is CASSLVSRGSYNEQFF.

This clonotype was picked up a small number of times. The genes are TRBV6-6 and TRBJ2-6, with D possibly matching TRBD2 (6 bases). V lost 2 bases and J 0 bases, leaving 8 bases between the germline ends. Germline V CDR1 and CDR2: MNHNY, SVGAGI (reference sequence). CDR3 length: 16 amino acids. The CDR3 DNA follows: TGTGCCAGCAGTTACGGGGGGATCTCTGGGGCCAACGTCCTGACTTTC. This gives the protein CASSYGGISGANVLTF.

This clonotype came up many times. The chain uses TRBV10-3 and TRBJ1-6; D is uncertain. The CDR3 is 12 residues long. The germline V and J ends were trimmed by 4 bases and 7 bases, with 5 bases remaining between them. CDR1 ENHRY and CDR2 SYGVKD come from the germline V gene. The CDR3 nucleotides are TGTGCCATCAGTGTCGGGAATTCACCCCTCCACTTT. Translation gives CAISVGNSPLHF.

The rearrangement uses TRBV6-2 or TRBV6-3 and TRBJ2-2; possible D gene TRBD1, 5 bases. From germline, CDR1 is MNHEY and CDR2 SVGEGT. Trimming stripped 1 base from V and 6 bases from J, with 15 bases between. The CDR3 sequence is 16 residues long. CDR3 amino acids: CASSYYRLGGAGELFF. DNA of the CDR3: TGTGCCAGCAGTTACTACAGGCTGGGTGGTGCCGGGGAGCTGTTTTTT.

In its sample, this clonotype was seen a few times. The chain recombines TRBV20-1 with TRBJ2-3; 9 positions agree with TRBD2. After removal of 1 base from V and 0 bases from J, the junction contained 11 bases not matched to a gene. Germline-derived CDR1 and CDR2 are DFQATT and SNEGSKA (reference sequence). The CDR3 is 18 amino acids. The CDR3 coding sequence is TGCAGTGCTAGAGCAAAAGCGGGAGGTTCCCCTAGCACAGATACGCAGTATTTT. Translation: CSARAKAGGSPSTDTQYF.

The sample holds a few counts of this clonotype. This chain connects TRBV5-5 to TRBJ1-2; 7 bases are a match to TRBD1. The germline V gene encodes CDR1 SGHKS and CDR2 YYEKEE (reference sequence). This CDR3 comprises 14 residues. J gave up 7 bases and V 3 bases, and 9 bases lay outside the gene matches. CDR3 DNA sequence: TGTGCCAGCAGCTCAACCGGACAGGTCTCTGGCTACACCTTC. Protein: CASSSTGQVSGYTF.

The V and J genes are TRBV19 and TRBJ2-1; 8 bases are a match to TRBD2. V trimming: 1 base; J trimming: 8 bases; junction bases outside the gene matches: 19. The CDR3 is 19 amino acids. The germline V gene encodes CDR1 LNHDA and CDR2 SQIVND (reference sequence). The CDR3 nucleotides read TGTGCCAGTAGTATAGTGTCTAGCGGGCTCGGTTCGGGTTTTTATGAGCAGTTCTTC. Residues: CASSIVSSGLGSGFYEQFF.